Below, one T cell receptor beta chain is given with its context. Its target is not known. This specimen belongs to a study of cytomegalovirus exposure and HLA in healthy donors. For the study at large: Among several hundred genotyped donors, 80% to 90% fell in the Caucasian-associated ancestry cluster. The study's findings and limits: Common viral pathogens were later found to be apparently linked to several of the most significant clusters. HLA alleles showed associations with about 17,000 TCR beta sequences in a later analysis, at a 0.05 false discovery rate.

The trim removed 6 bases at V and 4 bases at J, leaving 9 bases unmatched. Looked up from germline, CDR1 is SGHTA and CDR2 is FQGNSA. The CDR3 consists of 16 residues. 60 Vbeta and 13 Jbeta primers were used in PCR. Data came from immunoSEQ multiplex PCR; TCRdb stores just in-frame clones and leaves some out. The sample holds about 140,000 clones, 79% seen once. The chain carries TRBV7-2 and TRBJ2-2, with 9 bases aligning to TRBD2. Sequenced input: PBMCs. This clonotype was obtained from a female donor in good health and CMV-seronegative. CDR3 sequence: CASRPASGDSTGELFF. DNA of the CDR3: TGTGCCAGCAGGCCGGCTAGCGGGGATAGCACCGGGGAGCTGTTTTTT. The complete variable domain, with remaining parts taken from reference TRBV7-2 and TRBJ2-2, reads GAGVSQSPSNKVTEKGKDVELRCDPISGHTALYWYRQSLGQGLEFLIYFQGNSAPDKSGLPSDRFSAERTGGSVSTLTIQRTQQEDSAVYLCASRPASGDSTGELFFGEGSRLTVL.